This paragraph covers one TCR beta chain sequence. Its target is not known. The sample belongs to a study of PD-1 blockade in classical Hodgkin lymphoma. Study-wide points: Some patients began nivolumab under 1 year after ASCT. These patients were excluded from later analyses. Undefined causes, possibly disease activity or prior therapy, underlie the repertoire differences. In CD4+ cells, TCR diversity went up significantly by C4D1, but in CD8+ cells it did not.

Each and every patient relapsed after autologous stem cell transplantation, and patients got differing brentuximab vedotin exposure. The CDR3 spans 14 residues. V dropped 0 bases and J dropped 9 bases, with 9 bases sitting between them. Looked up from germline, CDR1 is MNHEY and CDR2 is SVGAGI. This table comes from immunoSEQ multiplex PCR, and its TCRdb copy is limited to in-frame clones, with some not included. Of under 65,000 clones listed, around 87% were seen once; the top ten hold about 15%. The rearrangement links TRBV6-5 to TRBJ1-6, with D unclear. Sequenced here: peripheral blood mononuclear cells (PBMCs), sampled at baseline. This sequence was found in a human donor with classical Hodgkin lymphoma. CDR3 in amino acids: CASSYSLGSSPLHF. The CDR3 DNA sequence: TGTGCCAGCAGTTACTCGCTAGGGAGTTCACCCCTCCACTTT.